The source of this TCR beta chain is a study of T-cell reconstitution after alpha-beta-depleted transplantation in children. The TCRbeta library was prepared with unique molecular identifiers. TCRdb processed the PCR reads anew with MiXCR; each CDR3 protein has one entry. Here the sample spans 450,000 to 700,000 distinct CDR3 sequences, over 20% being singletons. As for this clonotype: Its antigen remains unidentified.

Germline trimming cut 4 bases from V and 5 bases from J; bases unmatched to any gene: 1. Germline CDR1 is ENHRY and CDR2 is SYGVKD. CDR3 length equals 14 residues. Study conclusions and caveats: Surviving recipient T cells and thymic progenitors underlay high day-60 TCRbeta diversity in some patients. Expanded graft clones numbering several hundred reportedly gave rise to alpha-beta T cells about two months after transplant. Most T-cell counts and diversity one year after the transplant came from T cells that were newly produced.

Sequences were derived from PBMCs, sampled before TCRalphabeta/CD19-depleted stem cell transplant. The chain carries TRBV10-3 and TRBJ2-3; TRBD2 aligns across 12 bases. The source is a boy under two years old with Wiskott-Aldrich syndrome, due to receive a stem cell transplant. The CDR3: CAISAGLAGDTQYF. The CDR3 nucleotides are TGTGCCATCAGTGCGGGACTAGCGGGAGATACGCAGTATTTT.